This TCR beta chain was recovered during a study of lymphopenia after photon versus proton radiotherapy. The ends were cut back, 4 bases at V and 5 bases at J, with 15 bases in the middle. CDR3 length equals 16 residues. CDR1 and CDR2 (germline): SGHVT, SQSDAQ. Data came from immunoSEQ multiplex PCR; TCRdb stores just in-frame clones and leaves some out. The sample carries 50,000 to 60,000 clones, roughly 90% recorded once. This TCR was recovered from a woman aged 40 to 55 with cholangiocarcinoma. The chain joins TRBV7-4 to TRBJ1-6; D unresolved. The source material was peripheral blood, sampled from a patient treated with photon-based radiotherapy. CDR3 coding DNA: TGTGCCAGCAGCTGGCTGGACGGTAAAAATAATTCACCCCTCCACTTT. Its protein is CASSWLDGKNNSPLHF.